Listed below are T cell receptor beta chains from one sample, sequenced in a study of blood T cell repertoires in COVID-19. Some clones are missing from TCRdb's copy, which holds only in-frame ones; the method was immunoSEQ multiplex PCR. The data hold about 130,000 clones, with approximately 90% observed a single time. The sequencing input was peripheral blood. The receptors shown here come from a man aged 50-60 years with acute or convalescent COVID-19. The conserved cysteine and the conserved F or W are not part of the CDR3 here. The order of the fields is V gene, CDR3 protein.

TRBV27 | ASSTYLGTSGSNEQF
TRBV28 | ASSWVGQGRTEAF
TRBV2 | ASSLTVGANVLT
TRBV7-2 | ASSFAGQSYNEQF
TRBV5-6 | ASSFGDTEAF
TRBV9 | ASSVGGPGELF
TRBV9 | ASSAGQMNTEAF
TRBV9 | ASSVVTGGVSDYGYT
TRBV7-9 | ASSPGQGASDTQY
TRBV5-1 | ASSPGTSGDPTGELF
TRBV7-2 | ASSLVGALSTQPQH
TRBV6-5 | ATTPGDGYT
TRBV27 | ASSLRDRGFAEAF
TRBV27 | ASSLREPSTEAF
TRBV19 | ASSRGTGGINQPQH
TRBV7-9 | ASSSMGGANEKLF
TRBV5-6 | ASSLARKDRVGGYT
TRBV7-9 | ASSLVEAGGYT
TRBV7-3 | ASSRSGLFTGELF
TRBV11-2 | ASSLSGLDYT
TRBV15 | ATSRDWQSNQPQH
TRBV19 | ASSIDRLAANSGANVLT
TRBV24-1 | ATSDPGQGYVGGYT
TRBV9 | ASSVAPNYGYT
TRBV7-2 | ASSTRQGANPTEAF
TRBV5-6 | ASSSRAMDEKLF
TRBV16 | ASIRRDEQF
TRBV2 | ASTKDSHNEKLF
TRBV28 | ASSRDRRYGYT
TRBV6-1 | ATVGTIGADTQY
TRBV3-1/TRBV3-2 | ASSQRVSLSGNTIY
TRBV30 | AWRGLAGYNEQF
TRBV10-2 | ASGLAGALSYEQY
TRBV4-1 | ASSQGPRSGNTIY
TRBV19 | ASKDRDNQPQH
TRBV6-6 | ASTPRTSGTDTQY
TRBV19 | ASSGPGGKSYNEQF
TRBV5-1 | ASSLEASGLVDPF
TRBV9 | ASSVGTGSADTQY
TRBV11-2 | ASSTDRLLWGNTEAF
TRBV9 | ASSVGGRDNSPLH
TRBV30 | AWSVGQSNGQY
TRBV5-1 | ASSDQGPFYT
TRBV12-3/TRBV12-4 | ASSLSRLYGYT
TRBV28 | ASSFFGDRNQPQH
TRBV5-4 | ASSLMTGNYGYT
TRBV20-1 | SATRGNVLT
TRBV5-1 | ASSLVPGPETQY
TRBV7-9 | ASSSFHTGGGYGYT
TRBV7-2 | ASSSSLMRGEQY
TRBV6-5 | ASSFLTGGRTEAF
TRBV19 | ASSITRGQGGNQPQH
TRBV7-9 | ASSLVNTANYGYT